This T cell receptor beta chain was identified during a study of blood T cell repertoires in COVID-19. There are 14 residues in the CDR3. The V gene's germline CDR1 is LNHDA and CDR2 SQIVND (reference sequence). V lost 9 bases and J 6 bases, leaving 20 bases between the germline ends. Clones were read by immunoSEQ multiplex PCR, and TCRdb kept only the in-frame ones, dropping some. The data contain under 250,000 clones, around 88% of them singletons. The sequencing input was peripheral blood. The clonotype originates from a man older than 75 with acute or convalescent COVID-19. The V gene is TRBV19, the J gene TRBJ1-1, with D possibly matching TRBD1 (6 bases). The chain's CDR3 is CASWDIARPSEAFF. In DNA, the CDR3 is TGTGCCAGCTGGGACATCGCCCGTCCGTCTGAAGCTTTCTTT.